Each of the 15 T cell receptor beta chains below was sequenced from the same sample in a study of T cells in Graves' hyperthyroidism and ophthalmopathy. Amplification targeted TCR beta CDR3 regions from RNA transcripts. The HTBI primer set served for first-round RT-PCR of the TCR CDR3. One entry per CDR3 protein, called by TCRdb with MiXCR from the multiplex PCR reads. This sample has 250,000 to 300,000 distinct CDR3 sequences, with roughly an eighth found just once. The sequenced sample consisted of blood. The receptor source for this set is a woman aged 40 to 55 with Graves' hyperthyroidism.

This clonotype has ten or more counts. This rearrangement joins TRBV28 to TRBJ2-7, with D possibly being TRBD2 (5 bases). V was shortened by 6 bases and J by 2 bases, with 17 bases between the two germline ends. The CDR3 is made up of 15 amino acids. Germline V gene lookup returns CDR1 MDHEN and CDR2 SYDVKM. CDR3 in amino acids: CASSFQSIGTYEQYF. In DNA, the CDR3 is TGTGCCAGCAGCTTTCAATCCATCGGGACCTACGAGCAGTACTTC.

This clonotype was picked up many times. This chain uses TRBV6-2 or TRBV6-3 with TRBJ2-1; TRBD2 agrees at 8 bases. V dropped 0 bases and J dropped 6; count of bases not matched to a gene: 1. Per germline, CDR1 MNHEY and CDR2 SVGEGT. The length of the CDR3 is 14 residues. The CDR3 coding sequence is TGTGCCAGCAGTTACTCGACTAGCGCCAATGAGCAGTTCTTC. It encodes CASSYSTSANEQFF.

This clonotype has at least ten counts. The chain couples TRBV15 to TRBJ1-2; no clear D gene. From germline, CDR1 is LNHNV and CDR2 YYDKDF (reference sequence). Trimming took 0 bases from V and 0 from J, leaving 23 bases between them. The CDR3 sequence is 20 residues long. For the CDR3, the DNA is TGTGCCACCAGCAGAGATTTTCCCGGCAGAGGCCGGGGAGCTAACTATGGCTACACCTTC. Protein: CATSRDFPGRGRGANYGYTF.

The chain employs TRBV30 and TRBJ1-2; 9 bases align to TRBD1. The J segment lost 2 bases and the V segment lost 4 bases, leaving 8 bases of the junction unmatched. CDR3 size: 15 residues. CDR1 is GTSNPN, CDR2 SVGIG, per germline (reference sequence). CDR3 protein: CAWTPPGQGNYGYTF. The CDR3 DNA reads TGTGCCTGGACCCCACCCGGACAGGGGAACTATGGCTACACCTTC.

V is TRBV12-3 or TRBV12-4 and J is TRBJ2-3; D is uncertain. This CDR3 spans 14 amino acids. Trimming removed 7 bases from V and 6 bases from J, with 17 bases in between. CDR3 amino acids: CASNFKWPGDTQYF. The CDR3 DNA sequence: TGTGCCAGCAATTTCAAATGGCCTGGGGATACGCAGTATTTT.

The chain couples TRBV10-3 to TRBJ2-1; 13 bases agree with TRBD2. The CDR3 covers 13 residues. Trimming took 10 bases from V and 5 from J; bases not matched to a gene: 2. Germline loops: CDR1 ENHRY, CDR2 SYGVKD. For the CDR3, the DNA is TGTGCCACCGGACTAGCGGGAGACAATGAGCAGTTCTTC. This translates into CATGLAGDNEQFF.

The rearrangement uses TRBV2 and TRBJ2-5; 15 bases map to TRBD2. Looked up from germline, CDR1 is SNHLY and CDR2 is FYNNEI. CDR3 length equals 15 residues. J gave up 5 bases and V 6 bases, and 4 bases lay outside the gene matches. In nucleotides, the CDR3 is TGTGCCAGCAGGGGGACTAGCGGGGGGCGGGAGACCCAGTACTTC. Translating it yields CASRGTSGGRETQYF.

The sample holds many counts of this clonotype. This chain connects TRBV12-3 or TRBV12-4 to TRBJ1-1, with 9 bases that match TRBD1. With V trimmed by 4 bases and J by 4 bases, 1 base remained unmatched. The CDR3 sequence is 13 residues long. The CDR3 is CASSYRGPTEAFF. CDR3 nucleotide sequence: TGTGCCAGCAGTTACAGGGGGCCCACTGAAGCTTTCTTT.

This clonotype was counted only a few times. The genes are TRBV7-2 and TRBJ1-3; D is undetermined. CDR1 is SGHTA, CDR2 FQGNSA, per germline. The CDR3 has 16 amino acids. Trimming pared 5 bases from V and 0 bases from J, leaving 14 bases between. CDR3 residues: CASSPREAHSGNTIYF. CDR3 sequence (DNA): TGTGCCAGCAGCCCCCGGGAGGCTCACTCTGGAAACACCATATATTTT.

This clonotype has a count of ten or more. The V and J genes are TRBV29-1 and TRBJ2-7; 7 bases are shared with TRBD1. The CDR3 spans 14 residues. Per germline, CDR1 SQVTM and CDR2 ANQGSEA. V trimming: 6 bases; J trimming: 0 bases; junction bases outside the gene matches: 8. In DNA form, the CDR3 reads TGCAGCGTAACCGGGACAGCGACCTCCTACGAGCAGTACTTC. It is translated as CSVTGTATSYEQYF.

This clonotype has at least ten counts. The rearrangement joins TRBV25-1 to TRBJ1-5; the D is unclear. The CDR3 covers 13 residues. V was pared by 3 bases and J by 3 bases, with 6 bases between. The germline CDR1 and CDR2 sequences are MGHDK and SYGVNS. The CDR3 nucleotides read TGTGCCAGCAGTGACAGCTTCAATCAGCCCCAGCATTTT. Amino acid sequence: CASSDSFNQPQHF.

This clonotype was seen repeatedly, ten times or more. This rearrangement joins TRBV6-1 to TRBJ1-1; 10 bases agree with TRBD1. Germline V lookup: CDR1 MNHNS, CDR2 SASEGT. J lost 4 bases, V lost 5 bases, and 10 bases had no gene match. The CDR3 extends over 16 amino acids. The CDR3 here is CASSPRTGGVSTEAFF. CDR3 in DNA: TGTGCCAGCAGTCCTCGGACAGGGGGGGTGAGCACTGAAGCTTTCTTT.

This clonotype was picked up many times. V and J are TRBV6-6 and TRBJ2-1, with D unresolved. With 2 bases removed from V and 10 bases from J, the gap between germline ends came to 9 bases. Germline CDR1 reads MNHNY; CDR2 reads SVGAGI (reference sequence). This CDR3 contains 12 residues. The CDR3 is CASSYGSREQFF. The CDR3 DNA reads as TGTGCCAGCAGTTACGGGTCCCGGGAGCAGTTCTTC.

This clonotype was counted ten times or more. The CDR3, as DNA: TGTGCCAGCAGCTTAGGGGGACTTTCCTCCACAGATACGCAGTATTTT. This sequence encodes CASSLGGLSSTDTQYF. This sequence joins TRBV11-2 and TRBJ2-3; possible D gene TRBD2, 6 bases. The V gene lost 1 base and the J gene lost 2 bases, with 13 bases spanning the gap. This CDR3 has 16 residues. Germline CDR1 and CDR2: SGHAT and FQNNGV.

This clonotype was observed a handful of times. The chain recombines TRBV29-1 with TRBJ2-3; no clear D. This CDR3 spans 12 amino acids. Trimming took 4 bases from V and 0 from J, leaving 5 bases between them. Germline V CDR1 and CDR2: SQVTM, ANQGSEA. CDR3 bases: TGCAGCGTTGGCTTCAGCACAGATACGCAGTATTTT. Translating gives CSVGFSTDTQYF.